Given below is one T cell receptor beta chain in context. V lost 0 bases and J lost 0, with 12 bases in between. CDR1 is PRHDT and CDR2 is FYEKMQ in the germline V gene (reference sequence). The CDR3 loop spans 16 amino acids. Unsorted material relied on about 90 million PBMCs as the source of genomic DNA. These data originate in a study of shared clonotypes between healthy human individuals. The assay was run at deep level. Sequencing was performed with immunoSEQ multiplex PCR; in TCRdb, only in-frame clones are kept and a portion is missing. The repertoire consists of hundreds of thousands of clones, with over 65% occurring once and the leading ten covering around 13%.

This TCR derives from a woman aged 40 to 50 in good health. Some clones in this sample may be carry-over from other donors' samples. Material for sequencing was PBMCs. The rearrangement joins TRBV13 to TRBJ2-7; D is possibly TRBD1 or TRBD2 (5 bases each). DNA of the CDR3: TGTGCCAGCAGCTTAGGTTCCTGGGGGAGCTCCTACGAGCAGTACTTC. It yields the protein CASSLGSWGSSYEQYF.